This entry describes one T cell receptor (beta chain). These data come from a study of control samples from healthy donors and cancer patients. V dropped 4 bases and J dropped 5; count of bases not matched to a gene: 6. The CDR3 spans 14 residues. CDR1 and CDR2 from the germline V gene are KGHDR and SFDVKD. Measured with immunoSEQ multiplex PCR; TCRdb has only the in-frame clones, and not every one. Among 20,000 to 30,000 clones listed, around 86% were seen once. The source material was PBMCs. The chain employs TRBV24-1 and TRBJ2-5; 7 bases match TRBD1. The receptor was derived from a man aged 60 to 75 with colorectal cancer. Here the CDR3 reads CATSDQTGSETQYF. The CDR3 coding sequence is TGTGCCACCAGTGACCAGACAGGGAGTGAGACCCAGTACTTC.